The clone carrying this TCR beta chain appeared a few times. The sorted Tregs were CD4+CD25+CD127-/low cells. TCRdb itself ran the 5' RACE reads through MiXCR, one entry per CDR3 protein. The sample has 62,000 or so distinct CDR3 sequences; approximately 27% are singletons. Source material: tumor-infiltrating Tregs sorted from the breast tumor. The TCR comes from a female donor with breast cancer.

The CDR3: CASSFRPKTVVDEQFF. CDR3 in DNA: TGCGCCAGCAGCTTCCGCCCCAAAACGGTAGTCGATGAGCAGTTCTTC. V usage is TRBV5-1 and J usage is TRBJ2-1; unclear D gene. CDR3 length equals 16 residues. Germline loops: CDR1 SGHRS, CDR2 YFSETQ. The V end lost 2 bases, the J end lost 8 bases, and 20 bases lay between the germline ends.